The sequence of this T cell receptor beta chain was determined in a study of T cell repertoires in cytomegalovirus infection. Study-level background: Newly reported HLA-C-restricted and thoroughly characterized HLA-B-restricted CMV epitopes were employed. Public TCR beta signatures indicated both CMV infection and matching HLA type. General study findings and limits: In two of eight donors, the top clonotype was HLA-C-restricted CMV-specific. CMV carriers having the relevant HLA were flagged by cumulative public TCR beta family frequency.

TCRdb reprocessed the reads via MiXCR and lists one record per CDR3 protein. The sample records about 890,000 distinct CDR3 sequences, around 32% being singletons. Worth noting for this clonotype: Its antigen is unknown.

The germline gives CDR1 MNHNY, CDR2 SVGAGI (reference sequence). The ends lost 9 bases at V and 6 bases at J; junction bases unmatched: 10. CDR3 length: 14 residues. Here the sequenced sample was cultured CD8+ T cells from PBMCs, taken from culture after CMV antigen stimulation. This chain links TRBV6-6 with TRBJ1-5; 8 nucleotides match TRBD1. The sequence derives from a human donor in good health (CMV status not recorded). Some clones in this sample may be carry-over from other donors' samples. CDR3 nucleotides: TGTGCCAGTGTCGGCAGGGGGCTTGTTCAGCCCCAGCATTTT. Translated: CASVGRGLVQPQHF.